These T cell receptor beta chains were read from a single sample in a study of T-cell reconstitution after alpha-beta-depleted transplantation in children. TCRdb called the PCR reads again in MiXCR, with one record for every CDR3 protein. The data hold 300,000 to 400,000 distinct CDR3 sequences, with around 25% observed a single time. The sample was PBMCs, mostly from graft donor cells, taken 180 days after TCRalphabeta/CD19-depleted stem cell transplant. Receptors originate from a male patient younger than 18 who had a stem cell transplant for acute lymphoblastic leukemia, so the T cells may come from the graft donor. Both conserved end residues are part of each CDR3. A row's size may be missing; if present it is once, few, many or a size class.

15 NA TRBJ1-3 TRBV20-1 CSARSDGRSGNTIYF
18 NA TRBJ2-1 TRBV5-6 CASSSLPYSRSSYNEQFF
15 few TRBJ1-1 TRBV5-1 CASSLAGVVDTEAFF
17 NA TRBJ1-5 TRBV27 CASSFQATGSGNQPQHF
16 NA TRBJ2-2 TRBV5-1 CASSRIAGGYTGELFF
17 many TRBJ2-2 TRBV4-1 CASSLLGGQPNTGELFF
15 few TRBJ2-1 TRBV27 CASSLAGGPGNEQFF
14 NA TRBJ2-6 TRBV12-3/TRBV12-4 CASSFLLLDRVLTF
17 NA TRBJ1-5 TRBV3-1 CASSQALGPYSNQPQHF
12 many TRBJ2-1 TRBV20-1 CSARRTHNEQFF
14 NA TRBJ2-7 TRBV27 CASSYTGGVYEQYF
14 NA TRBJ2-3 TRBV6-4 CASSDDYSTDTQYF
14 NA TRBJ2-1 TRBV12-3/TRBV12-4 CASSPAPGANEQFF
17 NA TRBJ1-3 TRBV4-1 CASSRPGTGGSGNTIYF
12 NA TRBJ2-2 TRBV5-1 CASGPNTGELFF
16 once TRBJ2-2 TRBV9 CASSLGGGAGTGELFF
15 few TRBJ2-1 TRBV5-1 CASSLTARTYNEQFF
13 few TRBJ1-2 TRBV5-1 CASSNTGGYGYTF
15 NA TRBJ1-1 TRBV20-1 CSARDWGHPNTEAFF
15 NA TRBJ2-1 TRBV7-6 CASSLGPNSYNEQFF
15 NA TRBJ2-3 TRBV12-3/TRBV12-4 CASSFGRSRTDTQYF
15 NA TRBJ2-7 TRBV20-1 CSARLAGESSYEQYF
16 few TRBJ2-7 TRBV12-3/TRBV12-4 CASRRTGDGSSYEQYF
14 few TRBJ2-7 TRBV4-2 CASSKDLGAYEQYF
14 NA TRBJ2-7 TRBV5-1 CASSLWTPPGEQYF
18 NA TRBJ2-3 TRBV15 CATSTTMLAGGYTDTQYF
16 many TRBJ2-4 TRBV5-1 CASSLGRNLAKNIQYF
19 NA TRBJ2-7 TRBV11-2 CASSPRRLAGTMGSYEQYF
16 NA TRBJ2-6 TRBV18 CASSSRGAPGANVLTF
14 NA TRBJ2-2 TRBV2 CASVGLARVGELFF
14 once TRBJ2-5 TRBV10-3 CAISERTPMGTQYF
18 NA TRBJ2-1 TRBV5-1 CASRGPWSGHSSYNEQFF
16 few TRBJ2-5 TRBV7-3 CASSLGLAPYQETQYF
17 NA TRBJ2-1 TRBV5-1 CASSFLGRRGRYNEQFF
15 NA TRBJ2-2 TRBV5-1 CASSLGLLAPGELFF
17 NA TRBJ2-2 TRBV29-1 CSVRLAGGSGNTGELFF